This TCR beta chain was observed in a study of human T cells and chemical hapten exposure. TCRdb reprocessed the RACE reads with MiXCR, giving one entry per CDR3 protein. The table has 80,000 to 95,000 distinct CDR3 sequences, roughly a tenth seen once; the top ten hold roughly 4%. Time point: patch test 1, 2 weeks after DPC sensitization. Treatment specified: therapeutic diphenylcyclopropenone sensitization with weekly scalp DPC. V lost 8 bases and J lost 2, with 13 bases in between. Germline V gives CDR1 MNHEY, CDR2 SMNVEV (reference sequence). This CDR3 comprises 14 residues. The TCR comes from a woman in her 50s with alopecia areata. Some clones in this sample may be carry-over from other donors' samples. The chain recombines TRBV27 with TRBJ2-1; D is unclear. The specimen comprised whole blood, sampled in connection with sensitization to the hapten diphenylcyclopropenone (DPC). The CDR3 DNA reads as TGTGCCAGCGCTACGGTAGATACCTACAATGAGCAGTTCTTC. Translating it yields CASATVDTYNEQFF.